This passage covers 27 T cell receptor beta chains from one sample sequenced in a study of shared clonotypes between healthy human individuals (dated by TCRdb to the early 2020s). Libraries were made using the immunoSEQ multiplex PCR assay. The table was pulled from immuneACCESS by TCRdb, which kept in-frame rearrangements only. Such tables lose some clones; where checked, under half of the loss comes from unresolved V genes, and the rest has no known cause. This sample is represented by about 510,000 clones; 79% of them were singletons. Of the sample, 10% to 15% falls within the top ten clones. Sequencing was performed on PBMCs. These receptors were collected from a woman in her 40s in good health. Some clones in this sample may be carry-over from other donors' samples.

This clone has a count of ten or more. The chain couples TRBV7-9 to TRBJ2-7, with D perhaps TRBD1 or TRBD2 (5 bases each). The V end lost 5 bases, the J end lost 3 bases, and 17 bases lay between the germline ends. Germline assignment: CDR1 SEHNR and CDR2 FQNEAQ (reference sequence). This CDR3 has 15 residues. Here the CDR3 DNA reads TGTGCCAGCAGCACCAAGACAGTCGAGGGCTACGAGCAGTACTTC. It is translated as CASSTKTVEGYEQYF. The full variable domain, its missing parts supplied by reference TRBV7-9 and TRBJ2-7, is DTGVSQNPRHKITKRGQNVTFRCDPISEHNRLYWYRQTLGQGPEFLTYFQNEAQLEKSRLLSDRFSAERPKGSFSTLEIQRTEQGDSAMYLCASSTKTVEGYEQYFGPGTRLTVT.

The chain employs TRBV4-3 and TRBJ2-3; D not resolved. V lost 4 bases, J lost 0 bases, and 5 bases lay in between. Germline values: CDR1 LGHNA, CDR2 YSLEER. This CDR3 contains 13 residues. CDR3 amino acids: CASSPGSTDTQYF. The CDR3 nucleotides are TGCGCCAGCAGCCCCGGCAGCACAGATACGCAGTATTTT.

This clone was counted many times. CDR3 in DNA: TGTGCCAGCAGCAAAGTTCGAGCTTCCCCGACCCAAAATGAGCAGTTCTTC. Protein sequence: CASSKVRASPTQNEQFF. The J gene is TRBJ2-1, the V gene TRBV21-1. TRBV21-1 is termed a pseudogene. The CDR3 is made up of 17 amino acids.

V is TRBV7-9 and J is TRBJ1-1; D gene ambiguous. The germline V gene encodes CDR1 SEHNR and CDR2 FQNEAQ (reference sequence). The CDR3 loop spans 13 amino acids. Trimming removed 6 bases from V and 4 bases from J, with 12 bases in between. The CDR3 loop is CASRIREGTEAFF. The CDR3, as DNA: TGTGCCAGCAGGATTAGGGAGGGCACTGAAGCTTTCTTT.

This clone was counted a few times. Written as DNA, the CDR3 is TGTGCCAGCAGCGGGTTAGCGGACATCTCCTACGAGCAGTACTTC. Its translation is CASSGLADISYEQYF. The J gene is TRBJ2-7, the V gene TRBV21-1; the DNA was not compared with TRBD2, the D call given in the table. TRBV21-1 is recorded as a pseudogene. The CDR3 length is 15 residues.

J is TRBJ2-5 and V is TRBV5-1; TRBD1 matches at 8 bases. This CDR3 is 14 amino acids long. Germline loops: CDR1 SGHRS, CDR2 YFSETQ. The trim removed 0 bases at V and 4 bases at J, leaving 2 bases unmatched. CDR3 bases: TGCGCCAGCAGCTTGGAAGGGACAGGAGAGACCCAGTACTTC. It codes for CASSLEGTGETQYF.

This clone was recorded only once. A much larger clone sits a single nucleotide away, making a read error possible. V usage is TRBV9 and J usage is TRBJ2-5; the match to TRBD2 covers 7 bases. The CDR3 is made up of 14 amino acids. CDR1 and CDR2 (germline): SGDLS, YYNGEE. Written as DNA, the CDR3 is TGTACCAGCAGCCAAACTAGCGACCAAGAGACCCAGTACTTC. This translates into CTSSQTSDQETQYF.

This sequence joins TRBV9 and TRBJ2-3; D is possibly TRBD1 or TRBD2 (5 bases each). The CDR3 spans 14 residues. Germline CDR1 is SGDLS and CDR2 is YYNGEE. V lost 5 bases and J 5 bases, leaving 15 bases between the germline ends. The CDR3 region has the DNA TGTGCCAGCAGTGCCCGAGGGGTCAGAGATACGCAGTATTTT. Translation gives CASSARGVRDTQYF.

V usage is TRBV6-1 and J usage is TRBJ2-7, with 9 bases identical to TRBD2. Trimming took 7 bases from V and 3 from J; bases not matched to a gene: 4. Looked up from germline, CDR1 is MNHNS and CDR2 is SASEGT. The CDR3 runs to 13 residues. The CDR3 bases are TGTGCCAGCATCGCGGGGGGGTTCTACGAGCAGTACTTC. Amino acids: CASIAGGFYEQYF.

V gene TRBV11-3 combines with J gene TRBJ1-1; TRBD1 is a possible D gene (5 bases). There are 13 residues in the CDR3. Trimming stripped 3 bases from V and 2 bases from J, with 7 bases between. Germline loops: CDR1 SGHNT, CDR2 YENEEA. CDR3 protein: CASSLQGNTEAFF. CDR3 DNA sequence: TGTGCCAGCAGCTTGCAGGGAAACACTGAAGCTTTCTTT. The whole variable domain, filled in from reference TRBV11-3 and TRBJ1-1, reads EAGVVQSPRYKIIEKKQPVAFWCNPISGHNTLYWYLQNLGQGPELLIRYENEEAVDDSQLPKDRFSAERLKGVDSTLKIQPAELGDSAVYLCASSLQGNTEAFFGQGTRLTVV.

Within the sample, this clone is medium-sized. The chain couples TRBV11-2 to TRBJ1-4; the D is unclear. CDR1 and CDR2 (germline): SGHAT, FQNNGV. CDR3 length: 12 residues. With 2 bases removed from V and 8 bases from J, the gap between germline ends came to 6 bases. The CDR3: CASSLWREKLFF. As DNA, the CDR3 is TGTGCCAGCAGCTTATGGAGGGAAAAACTGTTTTTT. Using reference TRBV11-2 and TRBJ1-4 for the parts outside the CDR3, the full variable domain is EAGVAQSPRYKIIEKRQSVAFWCNPISGHATLYWYQQILGQGPKLLIQFQNNGVVDDSQLPKDRFSAERLKGVDSTLKIQPAKLEDSAVYLCASSLWREKLFFGSGTQLSVL.

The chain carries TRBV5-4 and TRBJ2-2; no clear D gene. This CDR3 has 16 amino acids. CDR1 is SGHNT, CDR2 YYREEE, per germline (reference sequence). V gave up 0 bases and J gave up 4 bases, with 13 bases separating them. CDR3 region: CASSLGVVRSTGELFF. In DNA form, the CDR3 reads TGTGCCAGCAGCTTGGGGGTGGTCCGAAGCACCGGGGAGCTGTTTTTT.

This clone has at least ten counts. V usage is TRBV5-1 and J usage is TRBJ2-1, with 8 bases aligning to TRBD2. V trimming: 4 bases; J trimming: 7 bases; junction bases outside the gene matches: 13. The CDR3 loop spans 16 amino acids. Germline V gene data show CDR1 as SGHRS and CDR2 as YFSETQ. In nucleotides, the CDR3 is TGCGCCAGCAGCAACCGTGGGATAGCGGGGAGGAATGAGCAGTTCTTC. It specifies CASSNRGIAGRNEQFF.

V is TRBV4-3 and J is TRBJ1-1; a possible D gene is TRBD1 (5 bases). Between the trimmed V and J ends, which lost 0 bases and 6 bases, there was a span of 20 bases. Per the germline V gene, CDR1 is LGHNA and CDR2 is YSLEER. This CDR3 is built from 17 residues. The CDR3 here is CASSQDLIRGRVPEAFF. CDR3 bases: TGCGCCAGCAGCCAAGATCTAATCCGGGGCAGGGTCCCTGAAGCTTTCTTT.

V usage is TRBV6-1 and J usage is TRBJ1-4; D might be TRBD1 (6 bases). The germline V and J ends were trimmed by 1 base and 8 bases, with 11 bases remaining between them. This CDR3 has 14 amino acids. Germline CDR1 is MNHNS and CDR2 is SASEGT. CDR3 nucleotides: TGTGCCAGCAGTGAAGACAGGGTTAGCGAAAAACTGTTTTTT. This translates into CASSEDRVSEKLFF.

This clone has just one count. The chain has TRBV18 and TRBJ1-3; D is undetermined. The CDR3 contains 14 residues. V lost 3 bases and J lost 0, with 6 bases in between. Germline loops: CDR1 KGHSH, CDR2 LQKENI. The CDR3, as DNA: TGTGCCAGCTCACCTGGGATCTCTGGAAACACCATATATTTT. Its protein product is CASSPGISGNTIYF.

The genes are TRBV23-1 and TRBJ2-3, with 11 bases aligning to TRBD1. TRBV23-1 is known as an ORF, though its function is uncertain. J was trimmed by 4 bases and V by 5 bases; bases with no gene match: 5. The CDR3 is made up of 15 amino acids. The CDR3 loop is CASSWDRGFPDTQYF. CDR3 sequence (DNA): TGCGCCAGCAGTTGGGACAGGGGGTTTCCAGATACGCAGTATTTT.

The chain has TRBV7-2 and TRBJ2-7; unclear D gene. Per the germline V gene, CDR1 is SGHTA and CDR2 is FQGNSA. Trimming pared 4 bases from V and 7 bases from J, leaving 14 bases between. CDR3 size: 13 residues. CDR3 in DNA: TGTGCCAGCAGCTACGACTCCGCCGGGGAGCAGTACTTC. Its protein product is CASSYDSAGEQYF. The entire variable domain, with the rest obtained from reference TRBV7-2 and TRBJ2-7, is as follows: GAGVSQSPSNKVTEKGKDVELRCDPISGHTALYWYRQSLGQGLEFLIYFQGNSAPDKSGLPSDRFSAERTGGSVSTLTIQRTQQEDSAVYLCASSYDSAGEQYFGPGTRLTVT.

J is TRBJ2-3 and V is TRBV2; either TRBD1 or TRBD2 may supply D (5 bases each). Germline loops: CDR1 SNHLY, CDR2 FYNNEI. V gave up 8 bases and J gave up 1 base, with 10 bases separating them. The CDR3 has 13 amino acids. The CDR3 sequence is CASGGEGTDTQYF. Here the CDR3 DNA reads TGTGCCAGCGGGGGAGAAGGCACAGATACGCAGTATTTT.

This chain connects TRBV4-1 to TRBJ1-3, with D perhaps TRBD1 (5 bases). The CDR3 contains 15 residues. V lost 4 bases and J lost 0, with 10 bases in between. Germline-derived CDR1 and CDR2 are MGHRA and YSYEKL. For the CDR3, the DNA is TGCGCCAGCAGCCCCGGACAATTCTCTGGAAACACCATATATTTT. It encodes CASSPGQFSGNTIYF.

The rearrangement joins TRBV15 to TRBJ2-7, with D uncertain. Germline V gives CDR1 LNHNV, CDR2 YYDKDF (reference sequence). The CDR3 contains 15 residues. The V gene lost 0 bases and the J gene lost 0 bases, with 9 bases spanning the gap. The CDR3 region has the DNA TGTGCCACCAGCAGAGATCGGCAGAGCTCCTACGAGCAGTACTTC. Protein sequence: CATSRDRQSSYEQYF.

The CDR3 DNA reads TGTGCCAGCAAAACAGAACTCAACACTGAAGCTTTCTTT. Amino acid sequence: CASKTELNTEAFF. V gene TRBV18 combines with J gene TRBJ1-1; D is undetermined. V was shortened by 8 bases and J by 2 bases, with 12 bases between the two germline ends. The CDR3 covers 13 residues. Germline values: CDR1 KGHSH, CDR2 LQKENI.

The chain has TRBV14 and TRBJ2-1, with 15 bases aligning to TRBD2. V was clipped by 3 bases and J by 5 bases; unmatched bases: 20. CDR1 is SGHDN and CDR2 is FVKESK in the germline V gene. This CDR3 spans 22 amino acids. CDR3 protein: CASSHYATRGTSGRPPDNEQFF. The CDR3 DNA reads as TGTGCCAGCAGCCATTACGCCACACGAGGGACTAGCGGGAGGCCACCTGACAATGAGCAGTTCTTC. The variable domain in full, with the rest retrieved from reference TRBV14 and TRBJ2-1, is EAGVTQFPSHSVIEKGQTVTLRCDPISGHDNLYWYRRVMGKEIKFLLHFVKESKQDESGMPNNRFLAERTGGTYSTLKVQPAELEDSGVYFCASSHYATRGTSGRPPDNEQFFGPGTRLTVL.

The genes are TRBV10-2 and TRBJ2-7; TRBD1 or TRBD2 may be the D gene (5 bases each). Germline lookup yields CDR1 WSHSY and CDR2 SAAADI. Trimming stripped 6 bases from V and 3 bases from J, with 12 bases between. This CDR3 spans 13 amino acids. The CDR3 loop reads CASSRDGDYEQYF. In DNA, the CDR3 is TGCGCCAGCAGCCGGGACGGAGACTACGAGCAGTACTTC.

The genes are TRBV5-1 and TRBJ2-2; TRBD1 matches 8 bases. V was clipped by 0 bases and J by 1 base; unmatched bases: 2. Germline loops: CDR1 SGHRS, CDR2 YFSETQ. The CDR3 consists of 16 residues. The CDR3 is CASSLGGQGNTGELFF. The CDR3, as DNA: TGCGCCAGCAGCTTGGGTGGACAGGGGAACACCGGGGAGCTGTTTTTT.

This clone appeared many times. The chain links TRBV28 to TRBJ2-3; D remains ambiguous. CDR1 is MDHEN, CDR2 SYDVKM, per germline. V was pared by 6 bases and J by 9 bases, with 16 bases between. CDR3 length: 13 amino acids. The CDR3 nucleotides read TGTGCCAGCAGCTCCCCCTCTAGGCAAACGCAGTATTTT. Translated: CASSSPSRQTQYF.

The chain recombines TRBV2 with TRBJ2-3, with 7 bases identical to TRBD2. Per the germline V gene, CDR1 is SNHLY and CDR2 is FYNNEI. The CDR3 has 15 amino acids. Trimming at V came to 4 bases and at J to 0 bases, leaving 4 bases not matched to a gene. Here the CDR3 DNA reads TGTGCCAGCAGTGTGATTAGCGGGAGCACAGATACGCAGTATTTT. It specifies CASSVISGSTDTQYF.